This passage covers 26 T cell receptor beta chains from one sample sequenced in a study of T cells in Graves' hyperthyroidism and ophthalmopathy. The investigators amplified TCR beta CDR3 regions from RNA transcripts. RT-PCR in the first round (using the HTBI primer set) targeted the TCR CDR3. MiXCR, applied by TCRdb to the multiplex PCR reads, yields one record per CDR3 protein. The sample has approximately 30,000 distinct CDR3 sequences, approximately 52% seen once. Sequences were obtained from blood. The source of these receptors is a woman in her forties with Graves' ophthalmopathy.

In this sample, this clonotype turned up once. Here the CDR3 DNA reads TGTGCCAGCAGCGTAGGCGGGGGGGCGGGTGAGCAGTTCTTC. It yields the protein CASSVGGGAGEQFF. The chain uses TRBV9 and TRBJ2-1, with 9 bases matching TRBD2. CDR3 size: 14 residues. V was pared by 0 bases and J by 9 bases, with 4 bases of the junction left unmatched. Germline CDR1 reads SGDLS; CDR2 reads YYNGEE.

Details on this clonotype: It is unclear where the CDR3 begins or ends on the DNA, so no DNA is shown, and the CDR3 is as TCRdb lists it. The chain combines TRBV5-4 with TRBJ2-1. Germline V gene data show CDR1 as SGHNT and CDR2 as YYREEE (reference sequence). The CDR3 comprises 16 residues, both ends counted. The CDR3 sequence is CASSFGRGSSYNEQFF.

This rearrangement joins TRBV19 to TRBJ1-1, with TRBD1 as a possible D gene (5 bases). The CDR3 has 15 residues. Trimming cost V 4 bases and J 8 bases, with 20 bases left between them. CDR1 and CDR2 from the germline V gene are LNHDA and SQIVND (reference sequence). CDR3 loop: CASSTMAGRRTEAFF. As DNA, the CDR3 is TGTGCCAGTAGTACTATGGCAGGGAGGAGAACGGAAGCTTTCTTT. Supplemented by reference TRBV19 and TRBJ1-1, the full variable domain reads DGGITQSPKYLFRKEGQNVTLSCEQNLNHDAMYWYRQDPGQGLRLIYYSQIVNDFQKGDIAEGYSVSREKKESFPLTVTSAQKNPTAFYLCASSTMAGRRTEAFFGQGTRLTVV.

This chain connects TRBV20-1 to TRBJ2-1; D ambiguous. V lost 6 bases to trimming and J lost 7 bases, with 13 bases between them. CDR3 length: 12 residues. Per germline, CDR1 DFQATT and CDR2 SNEGSKA (reference sequence). CDR3 region: CSAISLGNEQFF. DNA of the CDR3: TGCAGTGCCATCAGTCTTGGGAATGAGCAGTTCTTC.

For this clonotype: This may be a read error, as it is one base from a much larger clone. This chain links TRBV10-3 with TRBJ2-1; 9 bases are a match to TRBD2. V was pared by 10 bases and J by 3 bases, with 10 bases of the junction left unmatched. Germline CDR1 is ENHRY and CDR2 is SYGVKD. CDR3 length: 15 residues. For the CDR3, the DNA is TGTGCCAACCTTGGTGGGCGGGAGGGCTACAATGAGCAGTTCTTC. This codes for CANLGGREGYNEQFF.

This chain links TRBV15 with TRBJ2-7; 7 bases line up with TRBD2. Germline V gene lookup returns CDR1 LNHNV and CDR2 YYDKDF (reference sequence). With 1 base clipped from V and 2 bases from J, the junction kept 2 bases outside the gene matches. CDR3 length: 14 amino acids. CDR3 sequence reads: CATSRVGGAYEQYF. As DNA, the CDR3 is TGTGCCACCAGCAGAGTGGGGGGGGCCTACGAGCAGTACTTC. Drawing the rest from reference TRBV15 and TRBJ2-7, the complete variable domain is DAMVIQNPRYQVTQFGKPVTLSCSQTLNHNVMYWYQQKSSQAPKLLFHYYDKDFNNEADTPDNFQSRRPNTSFCFLDIRSPGLGDTAMYLCATSRVGGAYEQYFGPGTRLTVT.

The rearrangement uses TRBV7-8 and TRBJ1-3; a possible D gene is TRBD1 (6 bases). Germline V gene sequence: CDR1 SGHVS, CDR2 FQNEAQ. This CDR3 comprises 14 residues. Trimming removed 1 base from V and 7 bases from J, with 11 bases in between. The CDR3, as DNA: TGTGCCAGCAGCTTAGTCGCAGGGGTCAACACCATATATTTT. Translating it yields CASSLVAGVNTIYF.

This clonotype has ten or more counts. This chain uses TRBV9 with TRBJ2-1; TRBD2 matches at 11 bases. V shed 3 bases, J shed 2 bases, and the junction held 1 base outside the gene matches. The CDR3 is 15 amino acids. The V gene's germline CDR1 is SGDLS and CDR2 YYNGEE. CDR3 in amino acids: CASSEGLAAYNEQFF. The CDR3 DNA is TGTGCCAGCAGCGAGGGACTAGCGGCCTACAATGAGCAGTTCTTC. Supplemented by reference TRBV9 and TRBJ2-1, the full variable domain reads DSGVTQTPKHLITATGQRVTLRCSPRSGDLSVYWYQQSLDQGLQFLIQYYNGEERAKGNILERFSAQQFPDLHSELNLSSLELGDSALYFCASSEGLAAYNEQFFGPGTRLTVL.

Turning to this clonotype: The final CDR3 position lacks the conserved phenylalanine or tryptophan, pointing to a likely read error. The CDR3 DNA sequence: TGTGCCAGCAGTCCTCAGGGCTGGGACGCGAACACTGAAGCTTTCTGT. Translation: CASSPQGWDANTEAFC. V gene TRBV28 combines with J gene TRBJ1-1; tentative D call: TRBD1 (5 bases). CDR1 MDHEN and CDR2 SYDVKM come from the germline V gene. The CDR3 sequence is 16 residues long. Trimming pared 5 bases from V and 1 base from J, leaving 17 bases between.

This clonotype was picked up many times. The genes are TRBV5-1 and TRBJ2-2, with 9 positions matching TRBD1. This CDR3 is 16 amino acids long. V lost 0 bases and J lost 3; bases outside the gene matches: 3. Per the germline V gene, CDR1 is SGHRS and CDR2 is YFSETQ. Here the CDR3 DNA reads TGCGCCAGCAGCTTGGGGACAGGGGTTGACACCGGGGAGCTGTTTTTT. This sequence encodes CASSLGTGVDTGELFF.

In its sample, this clonotype was seen many times. This sequence joins TRBV5-5 and TRBJ2-7; 10 nucleotides line up with TRBD1. V dropped 0 bases and J dropped 4; count of bases not matched to a gene: 4. The CDR3 has 15 amino acids. Germline V gene sequence: CDR1 SGHKS, CDR2 YYEKEE (reference sequence). CDR3 residues: CASSLATGQGYEQYF. Here the CDR3 DNA reads TGTGCCAGCAGCTTGGCCACGGGACAGGGGTACGAGCAGTACTTC. The whole variable domain, remainder taken from reference TRBV5-5 and TRBJ2-7, is DAGVTQSPTHLIKTRGQQVTLRCSPISGHKSVSWYQQVLGQGPQFIFQYYEKEERGRGNFPDRFSARQFPNYSSELNVNALLLGDSALYLCASSLATGQGYEQYFGPGTRLTVT.

This clonotype was observed many times. This chain uses TRBV6-1 with TRBJ2-5, with D perhaps given as TRBD1 or TRBD2 (6 bases each). CDR1 and CDR2 (germline): MNHNS, SASEGT. Trimming stripped 5 bases from V and 3 bases from J, with 13 bases between. There are 14 residues in the CDR3. The CDR3 loop reads CASSWGLAKETQYF. The CDR3 DNA is TGTGCCAGCAGTTGGGGGCTAGCGAAAGAGACCCAGTACTTC.

Relative to its sample, this clonotype is medium-sized. The chain recombines TRBV10-3 with TRBJ1-2; 7 nucleotides agree with TRBD1. There are 13 residues in the CDR3. V lost 11 bases and J lost 3; bases outside the gene matches: 9. The germline V gene has CDR1 ENHRY and CDR2 SYGVKD. CDR3 amino acids: CALSPTGDYGYTF. CDR3 bases: TGTGCCCTGAGCCCTACAGGGGACTATGGCTACACCTTC.

CDR3 bases: TGTGCCAGCAGCTACGGGACAGGGGGCGGGGAGACCCAGTACTTC. Its translation: CASSYGTGGGETQYF. The chain is built from TRBV7-9 and TRBJ2-5; TRBD1 matches at 12 bases. The CDR3 is 15 amino acids. V was pared by 4 bases and J by 5 bases, with 5 bases of the junction left unmatched. Germline CDR1 reads SEHNR; CDR2 reads FQNEAQ (reference sequence).

The rearrangement uses TRBV20-1 and TRBJ2-7; 11 nucleotides line up with TRBD2. Germline V CDR1 and CDR2: DFQATT, SNEGSKA (reference sequence). This CDR3 contains 15 residues. V lost 7 bases and J lost 5; bases outside the gene matches: 13. The CDR3 coding sequence is TGCAGTGTTTTACTTCTAGCGGGGGGCGGGAACGAGCAGTACTTC. Protein: CSVLLLAGGGNEQYF.

Points on this clonotype: Because it lacks the conserved phenylalanine or tryptophan at the end, this CDR3 is likely a read error. The chain uses TRBV7-8 and TRBJ2-7, with 11 bases fitting TRBD2. The J segment lost 2 bases and the V segment lost 4 bases, leaving 4 bases of the junction unmatched. The germline CDR1 and CDR2 sequences are SGHVS and FQNEAQ. The CDR3 is made up of 15 amino acids. The CDR3 region has the DNA TGTGCCAGCAGCTCGGATAGCGGGGGGGCCTACGAGCAGTACTCC. This gives the protein CASSSDSGGAYEQYS.

The chain has TRBV7-9 and TRBJ2-7, with TRBD2 identical over 8 bases. There are 13 residues in the CDR3. CDR1 is SEHNR, CDR2 FQNEAQ, per germline (reference sequence). J lost 5 bases, V lost 5 bases, and 5 bases had no gene match. The DNA for the CDR3 is TGTGCCAGCAGCCCCTGGACTAGCAACGAGCAGTACTTC. Its protein is CASSPWTSNEQYF.

In DNA form, the CDR3 reads TGCAGTGCTAGCACTAGCGGGGGAGAGACCCAGTACTTC. This sequence encodes CSASTSGGETQYF. This chain joins TRBV20-1 and TRBJ2-5; 11 nucleotides match TRBD2. This CDR3 is 13 amino acids long. Germline trimming cut 3 bases from V and 4 bases from J; bases unmatched to any gene: 1. The germline V gene encodes CDR1 DFQATT and CDR2 SNEGSKA (reference sequence).

Ten or more counts support this clonotype. This chain links TRBV20-1 with TRBJ2-7, with 9 bases identical to TRBD2. With 1 base clipped from V and 2 bases from J, the junction kept 9 bases outside the gene matches. The CDR3 covers 16 residues. CDR1 is DFQATT, CDR2 SNEGSKA, per germline (reference sequence). CDR3 amino acids: CSARGPRGGRAYEQYF. CDR3 sequence (DNA): TGCAGTGCTAGAGGCCCCCGGGGCGGGAGGGCCTACGAGCAGTACTTC.

A remark on this clonotype: Relative to the germline gene, one junction end is altered; a read error may explain this. CDR3 residues: CASSVEVSGGYGASVRTF. CDR3 in DNA: TGTGCCAGCAGCGTAGAAGTTAGCGGGGGGTATGGGGCCAGCGTCCGGACTTTC. The chain combines TRBV9 with TRBJ2-6; 10 nucleotides align to TRBD2. CDR3 length: 18 residues. Germline CDR1 and CDR2: SGDLS and YYNGEE.

DNA of the CDR3: TGTGCCAGCAGCTTAGGGACCTCGGGGGGAGAGGGCTACACCTTC. Its translation is CASSLGTSGGEGYTF. The chain is built from TRBV7-2 and TRBJ1-2, with TRBD1 as a possible D gene (5 bases). V lost 1 base to trimming and J lost 8 bases, with 17 bases between them. CDR3 length: 15 amino acids. In germline, CDR1 is SGHTA, CDR2 FQGNSA. The full variable domain, rest sourced from reference TRBV7-2 and TRBJ1-2, is GAGVSQSPSNKVTEKGKDVELRCDPISGHTALYWYRQSLGQGLEFLIYFQGNSAPDKSGLPSDRFSAERTGGSVSTLTIQRTQQEDSAVYLCASSLGTSGGEGYTFGSGTRLTVV.

This clonotype was observed at least ten times. The CDR3 DNA sequence: TGTGCCAGCAGTTATGGCCGCACTAGCGGGGGCTACGAGCAGTACTTC. Protein sequence: CASSYGRTSGGYEQYF. The genes are TRBV6-2 or TRBV6-3 and TRBJ2-7; TRBD2 matches 11 bases. V lost 3 bases to trimming and J lost 3 bases; unmatched junction nucleotides: 7. The CDR3 totals 16 residues. CDR1 and CDR2 (germline): MNHEY, SVGEGT.

This clonotype came up many times. V gene TRBV12-5 combines with J gene TRBJ2-7; the D gene could be TRBD1 or TRBD2 (6 bases each). CDR3 length: 15 residues. V was clipped by 3 bases and J by 7 bases, with 19 bases between them. CDR1 is LGHNT, CDR2 FRNRAP, per germline. CDR3 nucleotide sequence: TGTGCTAGTGGTTTAGCAGCCGGAGGGGGGTCGGAGCAGTACTTC. Its protein product is CASGLAAGGGSEQYF.

This clonotype is judged medium-sized (0.01 to 0.1%). V is TRBV9 and J is TRBJ2-5; D perhaps matches TRBD1 (5 bases). Germline lookup yields CDR1 SGDLS and CDR2 YYNGEE. V was trimmed by 0 bases and J by 2 bases, leaving 5 bases between them. The CDR3 has 13 residues. CDR3 residues: CASSVGQQETQYF. The CDR3 DNA reads as TGTGCCAGCAGCGTAGGACAGCAAGAGACCCAGTACTTC.

This clonotype was recorded many times. V gene TRBV6-5 combines with J gene TRBJ2-1, with 8 bases fitting TRBD2. This CDR3 has 12 residues. CDR1 and CDR2 (germline): MNHEY, SVGAGI. The CDR3 DNA reads as TGTACTTGGCGGGGGGAGGGCAATGAGCAGTTCTTC. Its translation: CTWRGEGNEQFF.

Ten or more counts support this clonotype. V is TRBV11-1 and J is TRBJ2-3; weak D call: TRBD2 (6 bases). Germline CDR1 reads SGHAT; CDR2 reads FQDESV (reference sequence). The CDR3 spans 15 residues. V lost 6 bases to trimming and J lost 2 bases, with 15 bases between them. In DNA, the CDR3 is TGTGCCAGCAGGATGAATGGACTACCCACAGATACGCAGTATTTT. Its protein product is CASRMNGLPTDTQYF.